A single sample is the source of the 17 T cell receptor beta chains below, sequenced in a study of regulatory T cells in long-lasting Graves disease. Assembly of TCR beta libraries relied on iRepertoire HTBI primers together with Arm-PCR of CDR3 regions. TCRdb reanalysed the multiplex PCR reads using MiXCR and keeps one entry per CDR3 protein. The data hold about 420,000 distinct CDR3 sequences, with 23% observed a single time. The sample's time point: persistent/refractory GD, antithyroid drugs over 5 years with positive TRAb. There was RNA extracted from PBMCs, and the TCR library was made from it. The source was peripheral blood mononuclear cells (PBMCs), collected when the disease was refractory, from a patient treated with antithyroid drugs. These TCRs come from a female donor with Graves disease.

The CDR3 DNA sequence: TGTGCCAGCAGCCGGACTAGCGTGGGAACAGATACGCAGTATTTT. Translation gives CASSRTSVGTDTQYF. The J gene is TRBJ2-3, the V gene TRBV28, with 9 bases that match TRBD2. Germline-derived CDR1 and CDR2 are MDHEN and SYDVKM. Losses at the gene ends were 6 bases for V and 3 bases for J; bases not matched to a gene: 7. The CDR3 spans 15 residues.

This clonotype was recorded a few times. V and J are TRBV30 and TRBJ1-4, with D maybe TRBD1 (5 bases). The CDR3 runs 15 residues. CDR1 is GTSNPN and CDR2 is SVGIG in the germline V gene (reference sequence). Between the trimmed V and J ends, which lost 0 bases and 5 bases, there was a span of 13 bases. CDR3: CAWSVPGLKNEKLFF. The CDR3 DNA reads as TGTGCCTGGAGTGTACCGGGACTGAAAAATGAAAAACTGTTTTTT.

About this clonotype: Because it lacks the conserved phenylalanine or tryptophan at the end, this CDR3 is likely a read error. The rearrangement links TRBV12-3 or TRBV12-4 to TRBJ2-4; D ambiguous. The CDR3 covers 12 residues. Between the trimmed V and J ends, which lost 2 bases and 7 bases, there was a span of 6 bases. The CDR3 DNA is TGTGCCAGCAGTTTAACTGGGAACATTCAGTACCTC. It translates to CASSLTGNIQYL.

Of note for this clonotype: The junction departs from germline at one end; a sequencing error may be responsible. This chain uses TRBV20-1 with TRBJ1-4; D possibly corresponds to TRBD1 (6 bases). Per the germline V gene, CDR1 is DFQATT and CDR2 is SNEGSKA (reference sequence). The CDR3 covers 15 residues. The CDR3 loop reads CSTRGGGAREEKLFF. As DNA, the CDR3 is TGCAGTACTAGAGGAGGGGGGGCTAGAGAGGAAAAACTGTTTTTT.

This chain's CDR3 is CASSQAQDRTYEQYF. For the CDR3, the DNA is TGCGCCAGCAGCCAAGCCCAGGACAGGACCTACGAGCAGTACTTC. V usage is TRBV4-1 and J usage is TRBJ2-7; 7 positions match TRBD1. The V gene end was trimmed by 1 base and the J gene end by 2 bases; junction bases not matched to a gene: 5. Per germline, CDR1 MGHRA and CDR2 YSYEKL. The CDR3 extends over 15 amino acids.

The chain couples TRBV7-9 to TRBJ2-5, with D tentatively TRBD2 (6 bases). CDR1 is SEHNR, CDR2 FQNEAQ, per germline (reference sequence). CDR3 length equals 16 residues. Trimming left V 5 bases short and J 3 bases short, with 19 bases between. The DNA for the CDR3 is TGTGCCAGCAGCCCCACCGGGGGTTCGCCCAAAGAGACCCAGTACTTC. Residues: CASSPTGGSPKETQYF.

This clonotype appeared a few times. This chain uses TRBV18 with TRBJ2-5, with TRBD2 as a possible D gene (6 bases). The V and J ends lost 2 bases and 9 bases respectively, with 13 bases between them. The CDR3 length is 13 residues. Germline CDR1 reads KGHSH; CDR2 reads LQKENI. The CDR3 DNA is TGTGCCAGCTCACCAGGGATCCGGGAGCCCCAGTACTTC. The encoded protein is CASSPGIREPQYF. The whole variable domain, filled in from reference TRBV18 and TRBJ2-5, reads NAGVMQNPRHLVRRRGQEARLRCSPMKGHSHVYWYRQLPEEGLKFMVYLQKENIIDESGMPKERFSAEFPKEGPSILRIQQVVRGDSAAYFCASSPGIREPQYFGPGTRLLVL.

The V and J genes are TRBV7-2 and TRBJ2-3; 13 bases match TRBD2. CDR3 length: 17 amino acids. V trimming: 5 bases; J trimming: 1 base; junction bases outside the gene matches: 6. CDR1 and CDR2 (germline): SGHTA, FQGNSA. The CDR3 is CASSQGTSGDRTDTQYF. CDR3 DNA sequence: TGTGCCAGCAGCCAGGGGACTAGCGGGGACCGCACAGATACGCAGTATTTT.

This clonotype has a count of ten or more. The chain is built from TRBV28 and TRBJ2-1; D is undetermined. Germline lookup yields CDR1 MDHEN and CDR2 SYDVKM. The CDR3 length is 14 residues. With 7 bases removed from V and 4 bases from J, the gap between germline ends came to 14 bases. The CDR3 loop reads CASTQPPFYNEQFF. The CDR3 bases are TGTGCCAGCACCCAGCCCCCCTTTTACAATGAGCAGTTCTTC.

There are a few counts of this clonotype. The V and J genes are TRBV18 and TRBJ1-1; D call uncertain. Trimming took 6 bases from V and 7 from J, leaving 24 bases between them. The CDR3 contains 16 residues. CDR1 is KGHSH, CDR2 LQKENI, per germline. CDR3 nucleotides: TGTGCCAGCTCCCCTCTGCCAGTGGCAAGACAAGGTGAAGCTTTCTTT. Protein product: CASSPLPVARQGEAFF. The complete variable domain, with remaining parts taken from reference TRBV18 and TRBJ1-1, reads NAGVMQNPRHLVRRRGQEARLRCSPMKGHSHVYWYRQLPEEGLKFMVYLQKENIIDESGMPKERFSAEFPKEGPSILRIQQVVRGDSAAYFCASSPLPVARQGEAFFGQGTRLTVV.

V and J are TRBV19 and TRBJ2-7; 7 bases are shared with TRBD2. The CDR3 sequence is 18 residues long. V shed 3 bases and J 6 bases; nucleotides not matched to a gene: 20. Germline V CDR1 and CDR2: LNHDA, SQIVND (reference sequence). The CDR3: CASSIVMPSGAMSVEQYF. The CDR3 nucleotides read TGTGCCAGTAGTATCGTTATGCCTAGCGGAGCCATGTCAGTCGAGCAGTACTTC.

This chain joins TRBV3-1 and TRBJ2-5; D possibly corresponds to TRBD1 (7 bases). CDR1 and CDR2 (germline): LGHDT, YNNKEL (reference sequence). The CDR3 consists of 16 residues. Trimming cost V 2 bases and J 6 bases, with 19 bases left between them. The CDR3 coding sequence is TGTGCCAGCAGCCAAAGGGGGCGGGATTATACGAAGACCCAGTACTTC. Its translation: CASSQRGRDYTKTQYF.

This clonotype was detected ten times or more. The CDR3, as DNA: TGTGCCAGCAGCTCCTACCGGGACGGATCCTACGAGCAGTACTTC. It is translated as CASSSYRDGSYEQYF. The chain couples TRBV11-2 to TRBJ2-7; either TRBD1 or TRBD2 may fit D (5 bases each). The CDR3 consists of 15 residues. Germline assignment: CDR1 SGHAT and CDR2 FQNNGV. Between the trimmed V and J ends, which lost 4 bases and 1 base, there was a span of 14 bases.

V usage is TRBV5-1 and J usage is TRBJ2-7; the D is unclear. CDR3 size: 10 residues. CDR1 is SGHRS, CDR2 YFSETQ, per germline. Trimming took 7 bases from V and 2 from J, leaving 4 bases between them. The CDR3 DNA is TGCGCCAGCCTTACCTACGAGCAGTACTTC. It encodes CASLTYEQYF.

This chain connects TRBV19 to TRBJ1-2, with D tentatively TRBD1 (6 bases). V lost 3 bases and J 4 bases, leaving 12 bases between the germline ends. The V gene's germline CDR1 is LNHDA and CDR2 SQIVND (reference sequence). This CDR3 has 14 residues. CDR3 nucleotide sequence: TGTGCCAGTAGTATCGATGGGACACTCTATGGCTACACCTTC. Amino acid sequence: CASSIDGTLYGYTF.

This chain connects TRBV19 to TRBJ2-2, with 7 bases identical to TRBD1. V was pared by 7 bases and J by 1 base, with 9 bases of the junction left unmatched. Germline CDR1 LNHDA, CDR2 SQIVND (reference sequence). The CDR3 loop spans 16 amino acids. The DNA for the CDR3 is TGTGCCAGTAAACAACAGGGGATGGTGAACACCGGGGAGCTGTTTTTT. Its protein product is CASKQQGMVNTGELFF.

This clonotype turned up a few times. The V gene is TRBV19, the J gene TRBJ2-2, with D unclear. V lost 4 bases, J lost 4 bases, and 7 bases lay in between. The CDR3 extends over 13 amino acids. Germline CDR1 reads LNHDA; CDR2 reads SQIVND (reference sequence). The CDR3 bases are TGTGCCAGTAGTACCTATAGCACCGGGGAGCTGTTTTTT. As protein: CASSTYSTGELFF.